The 19 T cell receptor beta chains given below trace back to one sample, sequenced in a study of beta chain features in type 1 diabetes. As every portion of the isolated RNA was reverse transcribed, the sequencing read expressed TCRB transcripts. Method: immunoSEQ multiplex PCR; TCRdb's copy keeps in-frame clones and lacks some. The data show under 350,000 clones, around 7.8% seen once. Sequencing was done on a sample of central memory CD4+ T cells from blood. The receptors originated from a woman aged 18-29 years in good health.

This clone was counted at least ten times. J is TRBJ1-5 and V is TRBV7-8; the D gene is possibly TRBD1 (5 bases). CDR1 is SGHVS, CDR2 FQNEAQ, per germline. With 4 bases removed from V and 0 bases from J, the gap between germline ends came to 19 bases. This CDR3 comprises 18 residues. CDR3 DNA sequence: TGTGCCAGCAGCTCACTTCGACAGTTTAAAGATAGCAATCAGCCCCAGCATTTT. Protein product: CASSSLRQFKDSNQPQHF.

This clone was counted many times. CDR3 amino acids: CASSLLGFIDEQFF. Written as DNA, the CDR3 is TGTGCCAGCAGCTTATTAGGGTTCATAGATGAGCAGTTCTTC. The chain is built from TRBV7-9 and TRBJ2-1; the D is unclear. CDR3 length: 14 amino acids. Germline loops: CDR1 SEHNR, CDR2 FQNEAQ (reference sequence). Trimming removed 2 bases at V and 8 bases at J, with 13 bases between.

This rearrangement joins TRBV29-1 to TRBJ2-3; the match to TRBD1 covers 7 bases. This CDR3 has 11 amino acids. The V segment lost 6 bases and the J segment 5 bases; nucleotides outside the gene matches: 2. Per germline, CDR1 SQVTM and CDR2 ANQGSEA. The CDR3 loop reads CSVSGGDTQYF. The CDR3 DNA reads as TGCAGCGTATCAGGGGGAGATACGCAGTATTTT.

The CDR3 bases are TGTGCCAGCAGCCATCGGCGGCCCCAAGAGACCCAGTACTTC. It specifies CASSHRRPQETQYF. This chain links TRBV27 with TRBJ2-5; D is unclear. CDR3 length: 14 amino acids. Germline V gene sequence: CDR1 MNHEY, CDR2 SMNVEV (reference sequence). Trimming shortened V by 6 bases and J by 1 base, and 12 bases separated the two germline ends.

This clone was counted between two and nine times. The chain carries TRBV2 and TRBJ1-1, with unresolved D. CDR3 length equals 10 residues. CDR1 and CDR2 (germline): SNHLY, FYNNEI. Trimming removed 7 bases from V and 4 bases from J, with 4 bases in between. For the CDR3, the DNA is TGTGCCAGCAAAAGCACTGAAGCTTTCTTT. This encodes CASKSTEAFF.

This chain links TRBV7-2 with TRBJ2-7; D ambiguous. CDR3 length equals 14 residues. The germline gives CDR1 SGHTA, CDR2 FQGNSA. The V end lost 7 bases, the J end lost 4 bases, and 17 bases lay between the germline ends. CDR3 nucleotide sequence: TGTGCCAGCACCCCCACCCCCGGGCCGTACGAGCAGTACTTC. This encodes CASTPTPGPYEQYF.

This clone was seen more than once but under ten times. This clone may be a read error of a much larger clone one base away. The rearrangement links TRBV6-5 to TRBJ2-7; D remains ambiguous. The V and J ends lost 6 bases and 2 bases respectively, with 8 bases between them. Germline CDR1 reads MNHEY; CDR2 reads SVGAGI. The CDR3 runs to 12 residues. CDR3 sequence: CASSPNTYEQYF. The CDR3 DNA is TGTGCCAGCAGCCCTAATACCTACGAGCAGTACTTC.

This chain connects TRBV6-6 to TRBJ1-2; D gene unclear. CDR3 length equals 14 residues. Germline CDR1 MNHNY, CDR2 SVGAGI (reference sequence). V lost 0 bases and J 4 bases, leaving 9 bases between the germline ends. The CDR3: CASSYSTVSYGYTF. Written as DNA, the CDR3 is TGTGCCAGCAGTTACTCGACTGTGAGCTATGGCTACACCTTC.

The V and J genes are TRBV5-1 and TRBJ2-1; D possibly corresponds to TRBD2 (5 bases). The length of the CDR3 is 16 residues. Between the trimmed V and J ends, which lost 5 bases and 1 base, there was a span of 16 bases. The germline CDR1 and CDR2 sequences are SGHRS and YFSETQ. CDR3 sequence reads: CASSLTAGPSYNEQFF. In DNA, the CDR3 is TGCGCCAGCAGTCTGACGGCGGGCCCTTCCTACAATGAGCAGTTCTTC.

This rearrangement joins TRBV9 to TRBJ1-6, with 8 bases aligning to TRBD1. This CDR3 has 16 amino acids. CDR1 and CDR2 (germline): SGDLS, YYNGEE. J gave up 5 bases and V 3 bases, and 7 bases lay outside the gene matches. CDR3 loop: CASSARPGQDNSPLHF. DNA for the CDR3: TGTGCCAGCAGCGCCCGGCCGGGACAGGATAATTCACCCCTCCACTTT. The variable domain in full, completed from reference TRBV9 and TRBJ1-6, reads DSGVTQTPKHLITATGQRVTLRCSPRSGDLSVYWYQQSLDQGLQFLIQYYNGEERAKGNILERFSAQQFPDLHSELNLSSLELGDSALYFCASSARPGQDNSPLHFGNGTRLTVT.

The genes are TRBV28 and TRBJ2-1; unclear D gene. The CDR3 has 14 residues. Germline CDR1 is MDHEN and CDR2 is SYDVKM. Trimming removed 2 bases at V and 7 bases at J, with 12 bases between. The CDR3 DNA follows: TGTGCCAGCAGTTTAGATCAGGCTGGGAATGAGCAGTTCTTC. Translating it yields CASSLDQAGNEQFF. Based on the CDR3 plus reference TRBV28 and TRBJ2-1, the full variable domain is DVKVTQSSRYLVKRTGEKVFLECVQDMDHENMFWYRQDPGLGLRLIYFSYDVKMKEKGDIPEGYSVSREKKERFSLILESASTNQTSMYLCASSLDQAGNEQFFGPGTRLTVL.

The rearrangement joins TRBV5-4 to TRBJ2-2, with D unclear. This CDR3 contains 15 residues. Looked up from germline, CDR1 is SGHNT and CDR2 is YYREEE (reference sequence). The V end lost 2 bases, the J end lost 0 bases, and 8 bases lay between the germline ends. CDR3 sequence (DNA): TGTGCCAGCAGCTTCGGGCAGGCGAACACCGGGGAGCTGTTTTTT. It yields the protein CASSFGQANTGELFF.

This clone was seen a few times. The chain combines TRBV2 with TRBJ2-5, with TRBD2 identical over 7 bases. The CDR3 extends over 13 amino acids. Germline V gene lookup returns CDR1 SNHLY and CDR2 FYNNEI. With V trimmed by 7 bases and J by 4 bases, 6 bases remained unmatched. This CDR3 is CASMMRERETQYF. CDR3 coding DNA: TGTGCCAGCATGATGCGGGAGAGAGAGACCCAGTACTTC.

This clone was picked up a small number of times. The chain uses TRBV25-1 and TRBJ1-6; weak D call: TRBD1 (6 bases). This CDR3 is 16 amino acids long. Trimming pared 1 base from V and 3 bases from J, leaving 10 bases between. Germline V gene data show CDR1 as MGHDK and CDR2 as SYGVNS. The CDR3 sequence is CASSEWGGHYNSPLHF. In nucleotides, the CDR3 is TGTGCCAGCAGTGAATGGGGGGGCCACTATAATTCACCCCTCCACTTT. The full variable domain, completed using reference TRBV25-1 and TRBJ1-6, is EADIYQTPRYLVIGTGKKITLECSQTMGHDKMYWYQQDPGMELHLIHYSYGVNSTEKGDLSSESTVSRIRTEHFPLTLESARPSHTSQYLCASSEWGGHYNSPLHFGNGTRLTVT.

This clone was seen a few times. Distinct nucleotide sequences in the sample also encode this CDR3. V usage is TRBV9 and J usage is TRBJ1-2, with D possibly TRBD1 on 5 matching bases. Trimming took 4 bases from V and 4 from J, leaving 8 bases between them. CDR1 and CDR2 from the germline V gene are SGDLS and YYNGEE. CDR3 length: 12 amino acids. CDR3 coding DNA: TGTGCCAGCAGCCCTCAGGGCTATGGCTACACCTTC. Translation gives CASSPQGYGYTF.

Turning to this clone: With a much larger clone just one base away, this may be a read error. This sample also contains other DNA sequences that code for the same CDR3. The gene calls are TRBV7-9 and TRBJ1-5, with D possibly TRBD1 on 6 matching bases. Germline values: CDR1 SEHNR, CDR2 FQNEAQ (reference sequence). V lost 4 bases and J lost 1, with 8 bases in between. CDR3 length: 14 amino acids. CDR3 sequence (DNA): TGTGCCAGCAGCTCCAGGGGAAGCAATCAGCCCCAGCATTTT. Translating it yields CASSSRGSNQPQHF.

J is TRBJ2-3 and V is TRBV7-2, with 13 bases fitting TRBD2. CDR1 is SGHTA and CDR2 is FQGNSA in the germline V gene. With 4 bases clipped from V and 4 bases from J, the junction kept 5 bases outside the gene matches. This CDR3 has 16 amino acids. CDR3 sequence: CASSSTSGGASDTQYF. The CDR3 coding sequence is TGTGCCAGCAGCTCCACTAGCGGGGGGGCATCAGATACGCAGTATTTT.

In this sample, this clone turned up many times. This specimen includes other DNA sequences encoding the same CDR3. The V gene is TRBV25-1, the J gene TRBJ2-3, with TRBD1 identical over 8 bases. The V gene's germline CDR1 is MGHDK and CDR2 SYGVNS. Trimming at V came to 7 bases and at J to 3 bases, leaving 0 bases not matched to a gene. This CDR3 contains 12 residues. CDR3: CASNRGTDTQYF. The CDR3 DNA is TGTGCCAGCAACAGGGGGACAGATACGCAGTATTTT.

V gene TRBV7-9 combines with J gene TRBJ1-2; 9 bases fit TRBD1. CDR1 is SEHNR, CDR2 FQNEAQ, per germline (reference sequence). This CDR3 contains 13 residues. Trimming removed 5 bases from V and 8 bases from J; junction bases left unmatched: 6. CDR3 DNA: TGTGCCAGCAGCGCGGGGACAGGGTACGGCTACACCTTC. Amino acid sequence: CASSAGTGYGYTF.